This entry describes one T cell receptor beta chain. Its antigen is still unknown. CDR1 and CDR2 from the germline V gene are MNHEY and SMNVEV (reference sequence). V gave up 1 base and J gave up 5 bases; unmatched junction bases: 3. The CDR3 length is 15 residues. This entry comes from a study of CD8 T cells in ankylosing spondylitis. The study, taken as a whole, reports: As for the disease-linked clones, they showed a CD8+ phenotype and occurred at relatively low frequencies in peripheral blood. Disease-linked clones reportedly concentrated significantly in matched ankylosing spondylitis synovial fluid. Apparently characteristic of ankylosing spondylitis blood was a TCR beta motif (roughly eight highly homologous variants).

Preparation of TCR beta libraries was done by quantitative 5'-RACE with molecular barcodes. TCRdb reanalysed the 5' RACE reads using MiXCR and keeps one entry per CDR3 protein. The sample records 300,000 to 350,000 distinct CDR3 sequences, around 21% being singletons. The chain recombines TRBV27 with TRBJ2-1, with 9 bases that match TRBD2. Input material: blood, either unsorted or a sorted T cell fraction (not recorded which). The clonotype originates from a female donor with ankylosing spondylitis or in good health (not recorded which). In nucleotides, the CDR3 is TGTGCCAGCAGTTTATGGCTAGCGGGGAACAATGAGCAGTTCTTC. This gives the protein CASSLWLAGNNEQFF.